This record covers a single T cell receptor beta chain. The sample is drawn from a study of T cell changes during pregnancy in multiple sclerosis. TCRdb's copy holds only in-frame clones and misses some; the assay was immunoSEQ multiplex PCR. The sample holds around 69,000 clones, roughly nine tenths seen once. V was trimmed by 7 bases and J by 2 bases, leaving 23 bases between them. The CDR3 loop spans 17 amino acids. Germline values: CDR1 SNHLY, CDR2 FYNNEI. This specimen consisted of CD8+ T cells from peripheral blood mononuclear cells, obtained before pregnancy. The sequence came from a female donor with multiple sclerosis, enrolled in a pregnancy study. The chain carries TRBV2 and TRBJ1-1; D is possibly TRBD1 (6 bases). CDR3 in amino acids: CASISSPGQPLNTEAFF. The CDR3 DNA sequence: TGTGCCAGCATCAGCTCCCCCGGACAGCCCTTAAACACTGAAGCTTTCTTT.